Following are 15 T cell receptor beta chains from one sample sequenced in a study of blood T cells in healthy people across ages. It was with a sample-barcoded 5' primer and a J-beta primer mix that a second PCR of roughly 6 to 12 cycles was run. TCRdb re-derived calls from the 5' RACE reads in MiXCR, one entry per CDR3 protein. The sample carries 1.5 million to 1.9 million distinct CDR3 sequences, approximately 39% recorded once. The source material was blood. These receptors all come from a woman younger than 30 in good health.

In its sample, this clonotype was seen once. This chain connects TRBV6-2 or TRBV6-3 to TRBJ2-7; D is unclear. Deletions cut 6 bases from V and 3 bases from J, with 15 bases between. Per germline, CDR1 MNHEY and CDR2 SVGEGT. The CDR3 runs 14 residues. The CDR3 sequence: CASSSIPLVYEQYF. As DNA, the CDR3 is TGTGCCAGCAGCTCCATCCCTTTAGTCTACGAGCAGTACTTC.

This clonotype was observed a few times. The genes are TRBV7-8 and TRBJ2-3; D is possibly TRBD1 (6 bases). The ends were cut back, 2 bases at V and 0 bases at J, with 9 bases in the middle. Per germline, CDR1 SGHVS and CDR2 FQNEAQ. The length of the CDR3 is 15 residues. CDR3 protein: CASSLWTASTDTQYF. In DNA form, the CDR3 reads TGTGCCAGCAGCTTATGGACAGCAAGCACAGATACGCAGTATTTT.

Comments on this clonotype: Germline is not matched at one junction end, which may reflect a read error. CDR3 nucleotides: TGTGCCACCATTGATTTCACCGGGTCTGATCGGCCCCAGCATTTT. This translates into CATIDFTGSDRPQHF. This rearrangement joins TRBV24-1 to TRBJ1-5, with no clear D. The CDR3 has 15 residues. Germline V lookup: CDR1 KGHDR, CDR2 SFDVKD.

This clonotype was recorded a few times. The chain employs TRBV20-1 and TRBJ2-7; 11 bases are a match to TRBD2. The CDR3 loop spans 16 amino acids. Germline V CDR1 and CDR2: DFQATT, SNEGSKA (reference sequence). After removal of 3 bases from V and 2 bases from J, the junction contained 9 bases not matched to a gene. As DNA, the CDR3 is TGCAGTGCTAGCCCTCCTAGCGGGGGGCGGACCTACGAGCAGTACTTC. Residues: CSASPPSGGRTYEQYF.

This clonotype appeared a few times. V gene TRBV12-3 or TRBV12-4 combines with J gene TRBJ2-5; 7 nucleotides match TRBD1. The J call is in doubt because the DNA end fits TRBJ2-7 better. The CDR3 extends over 14 amino acids. Written as DNA, the CDR3 is TGTGCCAGCAGTTTAGATGACAGGGTCTACGAGCAGTACTTC. Translated, it gives CASSLDDRVYEQYF.

The chain has TRBV4-3 and TRBJ2-5; D is perhaps TRBD1 or TRBD2 (5 bases each). Trimming removed 4 bases at V and 5 bases at J, with 17 bases between. This CDR3 has 15 amino acids. The germline CDR1 and CDR2 sequences are LGHNA and YSLEER. The CDR3 region is CASSLGTLEVETQYF. The CDR3 DNA sequence: TGCGCCAGCAGCCTAGGGACCTTAGAGGTCGAGACCCAGTACTTC.

The chain links TRBV29-1 to TRBJ2-5; D ambiguous. Trimming cost V 4 bases and J 3 bases, with 12 bases left between them. The CDR3 totals 13 residues. Germline CDR1 SQVTM, CDR2 ANQGSEA. CDR3 coding DNA: TGCAGCGTTGCCAGCCCCCCAGAAGAGACCCAGTACTTC. Translating it yields CSVASPPEETQYF.

In this sample, this clonotype turned up a few times. The genes are TRBV6-5 and TRBJ2-7, with TRBD1 as a possible D gene (5 bases). Trimming removed 5 bases at V and 0 bases at J, with 17 bases between. Germline assignment: CDR1 MNHEY and CDR2 SVGAGI. The CDR3 consists of 16 residues. Written as DNA, the CDR3 is TGTGCCAGCAGTAGGGGTCGAGGAATCGGCTCCTACGAGCAGTACTTC. Protein sequence: CASSRGRGIGSYEQYF.

This clonotype was detected a few times. This rearrangement joins TRBV28 to TRBJ1-1; no definite D call. The V end was cut by 10 bases, the J end by 6 bases, with 18 bases between. Germline V gene sequence: CDR1 MDHEN, CDR2 SYDVKM. This CDR3 spans 13 amino acids. CDR3 DNA: TGTGCCACCCAAGGGCCCGGAGTCCCTGAAGCTTTCTTT. This gives the protein CATQGPGVPEAFF.

The J gene is TRBJ2-1, the V gene TRBV6-4; D might be TRBD1 (6 bases). This CDR3 is built from 15 residues. The ends were cut back, 0 bases at V and 2 bases at J, with 8 bases in the middle. Germline V gene lookup returns CDR1 MRHNA and CDR2 SNTAGT. The CDR3 sequence: CASSDSQGPYNEQFF. The DNA for the CDR3 is TGTGCCAGCAGTGACTCACAGGGCCCCTACAATGAGCAGTTCTTC.

The chain employs TRBV6-6 and TRBJ1-2; 9 nucleotides align to TRBD1. This CDR3 contains 16 residues. Germline values: CDR1 MNHNY, CDR2 SVGAGI (reference sequence). V was pared by 0 bases and J by 4 bases, with 6 bases of the junction left unmatched. The CDR3 region has the DNA TGTGCCAGCAGTTACTCGGGACAGGGCTGGGGCTATGGCTACACCTTC. It codes for CASSYSGQGWGYGYTF.

Turning to this clonotype: At one end the junction does not follow the germline gene, possibly because of a read error. This chain links TRBV5-6 with TRBJ2-4; 12 bases align to TRBD1. CDR3 length: 16 residues. The germline V gene encodes CDR1 SGHDT and CDR2 YYEEEE. The CDR3, as DNA: TGTGCCAGCAGTTTGGGACAGGGGGCTACCAAAAACATTCAGTACTTC. This codes for CASSLGQGATKNIQYF. The complete variable domain, with remaining parts taken from reference TRBV5-6 and TRBJ2-4, reads DAGVTQSPTHLIKTRGQQVTLRCSPKSGHDTVSWYQQALGQGPQFIFQYYEEEERQRGNFPDRFSGHQFPNYSSELNVNALLLGDSALYLCASSLGQGATKNIQYFGAGTRLSVL.

This chain joins TRBV11-2 and TRBJ1-1; no definite D call. Trimming took off 3 bases at V and 6 bases at J, with 8 bases between the two ends. The CDR3 consists of 12 residues. CDR1 is SGHAT and CDR2 is FQNNGV in the germline V gene. DNA for the CDR3: TGTGCCAGCAGCTTTGATGGTTCTGAAGCTTTCTTT. It encodes CASSFDGSEAFF.

The genes are TRBV6-5 and TRBJ2-7; D ambiguous. CDR1 and CDR2 (germline): MNHEY, SVGAGI. Trimming removed 5 bases at V and 2 bases at J, with 10 bases between. The CDR3 is 13 amino acids. CDR3 nucleotide sequence: TGTGCCAGCAGTCAACAGCCAACCTACGAGCAGTACTTC. Protein: CASSQQPTYEQYF.

A few counts support this clonotype. The chain uses TRBV14 and TRBJ2-1; 8 bases align to TRBD1. This CDR3 spans 16 amino acids. Unmatched junction bases numbered 6, after V lost 4 bases and J lost 1 base. The germline V gene encodes CDR1 SGHDN and CDR2 FVKESK. The CDR3 loop is CASSLTGDRSYNEQFF. DNA for the CDR3: TGTGCCAGCAGCCTGACAGGGGACAGGTCCTACAATGAGCAGTTCTTC.